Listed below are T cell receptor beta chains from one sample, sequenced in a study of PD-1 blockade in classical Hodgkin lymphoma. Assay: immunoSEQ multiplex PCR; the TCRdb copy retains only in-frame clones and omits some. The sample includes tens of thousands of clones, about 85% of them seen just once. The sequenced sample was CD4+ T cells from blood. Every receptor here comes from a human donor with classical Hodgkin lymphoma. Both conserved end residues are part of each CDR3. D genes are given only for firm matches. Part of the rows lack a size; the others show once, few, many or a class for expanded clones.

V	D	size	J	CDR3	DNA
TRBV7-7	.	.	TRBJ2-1	CASSLGGTFNEQFF	TGTGCTAGCAGCTTGGGCGGGACCTTCAATGAGCAGTTCTTC
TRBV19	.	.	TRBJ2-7	CASSIDGRYEQYF	TGTGCCAGTAGTATTGACGGTAGATACGAGCAGTACTTC
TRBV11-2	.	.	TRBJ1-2	CASSPRVLGGYTF	TGTGCCAGCAGCCCCAGGGTTCTTGGTGGCTACACCTTC
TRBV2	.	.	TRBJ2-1	CASTSANEQFF	TGTGCCAGCACGAGCGCCAATGAGCAGTTCTTC
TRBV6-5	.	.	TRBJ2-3	CASSRTPTSPDTQYF	TGTGCCAGCAGTCGCACACCGACTAGTCCAGATACGCAGTATTTT
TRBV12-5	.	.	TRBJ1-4	CASGLGREAEKLFF	TGTGCTAGTGGTTTGGGGAGGGAGGCTGAAAAACTGTTTTTT
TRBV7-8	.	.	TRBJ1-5	CASSPSRGYQPQHF	TGTGCCAGCAGCCCCTCTCGGGGGTATCAGCCCCAGCATTTT
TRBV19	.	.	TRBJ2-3	CASSIGPRADTQYF	TGTGCCAGTAGTATTGGGCCCAGGGCAGATACGCAGTATTTT
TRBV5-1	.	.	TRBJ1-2	CASSAPYGYTF	TGCGCCAGCAGCGCCCCCTATGGCTACACCTTC
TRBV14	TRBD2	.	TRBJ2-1	CASGTSGSLEQFF	TGTGCCAGCGGGACTAGCGGGAGTCTAGAGCAGTTCTTC
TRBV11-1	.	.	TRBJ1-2	CASSHDTQTDYGYTF	TGTGCCAGCAGCCATGACACACAGACCGACTATGGCTACACCTTC
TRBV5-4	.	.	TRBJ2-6	CASSLGFPSSGANVLTF	TGTGCCAGCAGCTTGGGGTTCCCTAGCTCTGGGGCCAACGTCCTGACTTTC
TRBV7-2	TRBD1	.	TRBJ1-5	CASSPGTGGWQPQHF	TGTGCCAGCAGCCCCGGGACAGGGGGTTGGCAGCCCCAGCATTTT
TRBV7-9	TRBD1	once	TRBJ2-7	CASSTTGGGEQYF	TGTGCCAGCAGCACTACAGGGGGCGGCGAGCAGTACTTC
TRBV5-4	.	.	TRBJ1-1	CASSLDRNTEAFF	TGTGCCAGCAGCTTGGACAGGAACACTGAAGCTTTCTTT
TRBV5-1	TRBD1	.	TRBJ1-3	CASSSTGTVSGNTIYF	TGCGCCAGCAGCTCGACCGGGACAGTCTCTGGAAACACCATATATTTT
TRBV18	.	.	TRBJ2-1	CASSPRDLSNEQFF	TGTGCCAGCTCACCCAGGGACTTAAGCAATGAGCAGTTCTTC
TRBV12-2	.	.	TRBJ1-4	CASRLRRRTNEKLFF	TGTGCAAGTCGCCTAAGACGGCGAACTAATGAAAAACTGTTTTTT
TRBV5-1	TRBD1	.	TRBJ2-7	CASGLLGGAAYEQYF	TGCGCCAGCGGCCTCCTAGGGGGCGCTGCCTACGAGCAGTACTTC
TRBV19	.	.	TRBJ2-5	CASSPPLGTQYF	TGTGCCAGTAGTCCGCCCCTTGGGACCCAGTACTTC
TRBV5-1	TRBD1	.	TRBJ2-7	CASLGQAAGEQYF	TGCGCCAGCTTGGGACAGGCGGCGGGCGAGCAGTACTTC
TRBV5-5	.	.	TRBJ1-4	CASTLLPSSEKLFF	TGTGCCAGCACCCTACTGCCCTCGTCCGAAAAACTGTTTTTT
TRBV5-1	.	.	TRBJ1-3	CASSQTTGGNTIYF	TGCGCCAGCAGCCAAACGACAGGAGGAAACACCATATATTTT
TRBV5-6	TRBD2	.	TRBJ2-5	CASTSMGGGEETQYF	TGTGCCAGCACATCGATGGGGGGAGGGGAAGAGACCCAGTACTTC
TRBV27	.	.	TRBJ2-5	CASRTARGGTETQYF	TGTGCCAGCAGGACGGCCAGGGGTGGGACAGAGACCCAGTACTTC
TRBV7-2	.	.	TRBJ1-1	CASSYPWNTEAFF	TGTGCCAGCAGCTACCCCTGGAACACTGAAGCTTTCTTT
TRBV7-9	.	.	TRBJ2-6	CASSNSAGLSGANVLTF	TGTGCCAGCAGCAATTCTGCAGGGCTCTCTGGGGCCAACGTCCTGACTTTC
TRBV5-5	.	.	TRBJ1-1	CASSLVGGDTEAFF	TGTGCCAGCAGCTTGGTGGGAGGGGACACTGAAGCTTTCTTT
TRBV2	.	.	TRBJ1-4	CASSEAPEKLFF	TGTGCCAGCAGTGAAGCCCCTGAAAAACTGTTTTTT
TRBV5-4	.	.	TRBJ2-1	CASRGGAYNEQFF	TGTGCCAGCAGGGGCGGAGCATACAATGAGCAGTTCTTC
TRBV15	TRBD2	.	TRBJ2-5	CATSKSGRAGGETQYF	TGTGCCACCAGCAAAAGCGGGAGGGCCGGAGGAGAGACCCAGTACTTC
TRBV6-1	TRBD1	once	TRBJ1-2	CASSPGQGVYGYTF	TGTGCCAGCAGTCCGGGACAGGGTGTCTATGGCTACACCTTC
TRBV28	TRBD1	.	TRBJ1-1	CASSPPGQGSTEAFF	TGTGCCAGCAGTCCCCCGGGACAGGGGAGCACTGAAGCTTTCTTT
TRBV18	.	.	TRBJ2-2	CASSPINTGELFF	TGTGCCAGCTCACCAATAAACACCGGGGAGCTGTTTTTT
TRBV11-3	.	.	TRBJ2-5	CASSSFIRAPQETQYF	TGTGCCAGCAGCTCATTCATCCGGGCCCCACAAGAGACCCAGTACTTC
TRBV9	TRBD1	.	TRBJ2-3	CASSVDLRGPDTQYF	TGTGCCAGCAGCGTAGATCTCAGGGGGCCAGATACGCAGTATTTT
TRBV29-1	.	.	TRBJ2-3	CSVAGRATDTQYF	TGCAGCGTCGCCGGCAGGGCAACAGATACGCAGTATTTT
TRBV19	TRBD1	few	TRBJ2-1	CASSSPGTGSPNEQFF	TGTGCCAGTAGTTCCCCGGGGACAGGGTCCCCCAATGAGCAGTTCTTC
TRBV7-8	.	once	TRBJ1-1	CASSSRRWIMNTEAFF	TGTGCCAGCAGCTCGAGACGGTGGATCATGAACACTGAAGCTTTCTTT
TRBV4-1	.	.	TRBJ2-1	CASSQVGRGGIEQFF	TGCGCCAGCAGCCAAGTCGGGAGAGGGGGGATTGAGCAGTTCTTC
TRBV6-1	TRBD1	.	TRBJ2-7	CASSVGQGTSRYEQYF	TGTGCCAGCAGTGTCGGACAGGGAACGAGCCGTTACGAGCAGTACTTC